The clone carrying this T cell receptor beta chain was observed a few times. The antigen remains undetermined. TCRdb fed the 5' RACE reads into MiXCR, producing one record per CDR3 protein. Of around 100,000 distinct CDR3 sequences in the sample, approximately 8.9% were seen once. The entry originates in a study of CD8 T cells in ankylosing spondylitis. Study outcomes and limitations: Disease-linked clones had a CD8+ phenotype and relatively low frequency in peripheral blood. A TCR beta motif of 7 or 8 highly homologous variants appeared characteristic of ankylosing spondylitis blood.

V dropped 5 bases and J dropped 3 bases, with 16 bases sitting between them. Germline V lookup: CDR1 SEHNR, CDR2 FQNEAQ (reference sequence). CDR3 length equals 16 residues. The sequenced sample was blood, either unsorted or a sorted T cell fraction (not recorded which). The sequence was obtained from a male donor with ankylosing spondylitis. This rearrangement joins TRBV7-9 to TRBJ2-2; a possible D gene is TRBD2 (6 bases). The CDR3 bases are TGTGCCAGCAGCCCCCGGATTAGCGGCTACACCGGGGAGCTGTTTTTT. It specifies CASSPRISGYTGELFF.